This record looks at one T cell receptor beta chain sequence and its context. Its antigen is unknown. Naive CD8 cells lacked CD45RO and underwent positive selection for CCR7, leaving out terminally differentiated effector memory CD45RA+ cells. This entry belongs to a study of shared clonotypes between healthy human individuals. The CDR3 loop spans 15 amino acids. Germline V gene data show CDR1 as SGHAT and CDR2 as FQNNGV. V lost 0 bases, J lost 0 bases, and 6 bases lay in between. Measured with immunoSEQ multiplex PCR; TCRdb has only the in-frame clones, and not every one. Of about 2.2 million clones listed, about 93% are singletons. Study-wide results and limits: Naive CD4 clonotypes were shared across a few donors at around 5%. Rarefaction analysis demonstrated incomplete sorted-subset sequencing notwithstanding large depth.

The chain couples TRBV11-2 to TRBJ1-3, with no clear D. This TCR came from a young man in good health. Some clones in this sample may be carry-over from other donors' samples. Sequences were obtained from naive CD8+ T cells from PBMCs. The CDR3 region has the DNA TGTGCCAGCAGCTTAGATTGGGGCTCTGGAAACACCATATATTTT. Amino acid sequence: CASSLDWGSGNTIYF. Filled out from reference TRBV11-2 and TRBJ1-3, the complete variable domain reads EAGVAQSPRYKIIEKRQSVAFWCNPISGHATLYWYQQILGQGPKLLIQFQNNGVVDDSQLPKDRFSAERLKGVDSTLKIQPAKLEDSAVYLCASSLDWGSGNTIYFGEGSWLTVV.